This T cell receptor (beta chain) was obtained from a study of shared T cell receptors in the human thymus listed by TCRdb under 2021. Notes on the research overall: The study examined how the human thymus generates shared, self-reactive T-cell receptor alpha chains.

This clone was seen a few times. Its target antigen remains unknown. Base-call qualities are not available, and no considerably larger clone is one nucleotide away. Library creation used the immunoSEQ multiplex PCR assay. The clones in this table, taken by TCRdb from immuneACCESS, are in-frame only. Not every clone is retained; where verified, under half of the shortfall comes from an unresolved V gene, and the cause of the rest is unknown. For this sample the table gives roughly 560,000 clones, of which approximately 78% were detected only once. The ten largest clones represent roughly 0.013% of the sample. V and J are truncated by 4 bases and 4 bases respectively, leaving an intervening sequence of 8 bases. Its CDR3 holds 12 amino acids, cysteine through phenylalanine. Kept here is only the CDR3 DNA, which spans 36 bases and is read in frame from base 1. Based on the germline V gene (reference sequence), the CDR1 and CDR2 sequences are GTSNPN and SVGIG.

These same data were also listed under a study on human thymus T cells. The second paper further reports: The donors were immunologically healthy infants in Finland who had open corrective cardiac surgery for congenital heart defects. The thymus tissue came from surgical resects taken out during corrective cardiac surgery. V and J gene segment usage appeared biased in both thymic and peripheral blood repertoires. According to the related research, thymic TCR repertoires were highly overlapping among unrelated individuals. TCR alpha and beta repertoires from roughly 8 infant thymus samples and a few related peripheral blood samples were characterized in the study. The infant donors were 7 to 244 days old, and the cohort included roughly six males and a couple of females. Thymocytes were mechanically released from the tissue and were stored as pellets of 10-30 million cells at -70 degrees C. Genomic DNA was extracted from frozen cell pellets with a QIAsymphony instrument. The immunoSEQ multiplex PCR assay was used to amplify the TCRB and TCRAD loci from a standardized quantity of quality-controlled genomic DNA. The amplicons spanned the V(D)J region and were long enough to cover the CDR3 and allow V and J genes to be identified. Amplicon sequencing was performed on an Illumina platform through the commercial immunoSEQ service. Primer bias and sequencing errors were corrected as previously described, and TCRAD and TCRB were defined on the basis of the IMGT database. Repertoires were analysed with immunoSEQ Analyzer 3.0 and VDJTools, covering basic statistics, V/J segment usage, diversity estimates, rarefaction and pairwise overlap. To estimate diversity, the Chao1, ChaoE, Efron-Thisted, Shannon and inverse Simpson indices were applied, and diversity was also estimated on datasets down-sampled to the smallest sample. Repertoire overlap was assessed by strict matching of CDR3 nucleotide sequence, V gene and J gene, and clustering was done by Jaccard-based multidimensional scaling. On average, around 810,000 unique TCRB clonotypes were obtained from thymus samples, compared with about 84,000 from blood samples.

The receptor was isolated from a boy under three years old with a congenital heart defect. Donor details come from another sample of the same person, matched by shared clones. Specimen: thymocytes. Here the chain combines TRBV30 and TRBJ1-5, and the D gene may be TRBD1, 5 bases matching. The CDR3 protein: CAWMAGNQPQHF. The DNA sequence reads TGTGCCTGGATGGCAGGGAATCAGCCCCAGCATTTT.